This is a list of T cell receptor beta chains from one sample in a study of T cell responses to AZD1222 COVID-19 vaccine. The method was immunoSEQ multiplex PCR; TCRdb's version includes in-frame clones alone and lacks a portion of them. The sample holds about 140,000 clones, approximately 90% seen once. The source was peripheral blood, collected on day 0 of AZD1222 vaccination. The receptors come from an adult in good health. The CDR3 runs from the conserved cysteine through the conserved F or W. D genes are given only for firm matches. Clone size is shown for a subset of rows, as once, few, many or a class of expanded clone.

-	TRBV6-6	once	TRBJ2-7	TGTGCCAGCAGTTACTCGGACAACTACGAGCAGTACTTC	CASSYSDNYEQYF
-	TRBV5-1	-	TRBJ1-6	TGCGCCAGCAGCCAGAGGGGCGGGGGTAATTCACCCCTCCACTTT	CASSQRGGGNSPLHF
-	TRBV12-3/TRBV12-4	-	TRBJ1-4	TGTGCCAGCAGTTTAAAACGGAAACTGTTTTTT	CASSLKRKLFF
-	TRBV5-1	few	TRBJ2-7	TGCGCCAGCAGCCCCCAAACAGGGACCCTCGAGCAGTACTTC	CASSPQTGTLEQYF
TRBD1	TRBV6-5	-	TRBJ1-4	TGTGCCAGCAGAACCGGGACAGGGCCTGAAAAACTGTTTTTT	CASRTGTGPEKLFF
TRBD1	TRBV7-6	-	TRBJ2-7	TGTGCCAGCAGCTTAGAGACAGGGGCTTTCTCCTACGAGCAGTACTTC	CASSLETGAFSYEQYF
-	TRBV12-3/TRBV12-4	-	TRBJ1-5	TGTGCCAGCAGTTTTCTAGGTCAGCCCCAGCATTTT	CASSFLGQPQHF
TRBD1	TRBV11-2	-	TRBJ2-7	TGTGCCAGCAGCTCGACGGGCGCAGGGGGCGGGAACGAGCAGTACTTC	CASSSTGAGGGNEQYF
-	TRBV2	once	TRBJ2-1	TGTGCCAGCGCGGGACGCGCGAACAATGAGCAGTTCTTC	CASAGRANNEQFF
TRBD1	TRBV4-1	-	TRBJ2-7	TGCGCCAGCAGCCAAGTCCACCCGCCCCAGGGGGCTTACGAGCAGTACTTC	CASSQVHPPQGAYEQYF
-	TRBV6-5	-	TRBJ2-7	TGTGCCAGCAGACCCCTCGGGCAGAGCGAGCAGTACTTC	CASRPLGQSEQYF
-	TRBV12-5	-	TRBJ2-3	TGTGCTAGTGGTTTGGTTGTAGGGGTGAGCACAGATACGCAGTATTTT	CASGLVVGVSTDTQYF
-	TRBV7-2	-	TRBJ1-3	TGTGCCAGCAGCCCACTCTGGGCAGGGGTTCTAGCTGGAAACACCATATATTTT	CASSPLWAGVLAGNTIYF
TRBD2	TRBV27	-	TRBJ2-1	TGTGCCAGCAGTCCCCGGCTTATGGGACTAGCGGACAATGAGCAGTTCTTC	CASSPRLMGLADNEQFF
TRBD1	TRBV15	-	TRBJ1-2	TGTGCCACCACCCGGACAGGGCTCTATGGCTACACCTTC	CATTRTGLYGYTF
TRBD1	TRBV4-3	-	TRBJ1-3	TGCGCCAGCAGTTTCCAGGGGGGGCGCGGAAACACCATATATTTT	CASSFQGGRGNTIYF
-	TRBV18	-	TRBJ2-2	TGTGCCAGCTCACCCGCCGGTACCGGGGAGCTGTTTTTT	CASSPAGTGELFF
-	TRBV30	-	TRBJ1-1	TGTGCCTGGAGTGTAAAGGGCCCCACTGAAGCTTTCTTT	CAWSVKGPTEAFF
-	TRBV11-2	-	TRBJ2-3	TGTGCCAGCAGCCCGTCTGACGCGCAGTATTTT	CASSPSDAQYF
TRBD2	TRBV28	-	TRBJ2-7	TGTGCCAGCAGTCCTAGCGGGAGGGCCTACGAGCAGTACTTC	CASSPSGRAYEQYF
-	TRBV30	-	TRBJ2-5	TGTGCCTGGTTAAAGGTCGGATCAGGCGAGACCCAGTACTTC	CAWLKVGSGETQYF
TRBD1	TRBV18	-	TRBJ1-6	TGTGCCAGCTCACCAGCCTGGACAGGTGTTAGAAATTCACCCCTCCACTTT	CASSPAWTGVRNSPLHF
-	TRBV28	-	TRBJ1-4	TGTGCCAGCAGTTTGACAGCTACTAATGAAAAACTGTTTTTT	CASSLTATNEKLFF
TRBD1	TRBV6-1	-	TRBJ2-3	TGTGCCAGCAGTGATCCGGGACAGGGGCACTATACGCAGTATTTT	CASSDPGQGHYTQYF
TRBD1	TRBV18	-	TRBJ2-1	TGTGCCAGCTCGTCGGACAGGATTAATGAGCAGTTCTTC	CASSSDRINEQFF
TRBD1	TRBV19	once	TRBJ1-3	TGTGCCAGTAGTATGCCCTCCCGGGACAGGGTGAAAGCATCTGGGAACACCATATATTTT	CASSMPSRDRVKASGNTIYF
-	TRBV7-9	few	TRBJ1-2	TGTGCCAGCAGCTTACTCACCCCTGGGGATGGCTACACCTTC	CASSLLTPGDGYTF
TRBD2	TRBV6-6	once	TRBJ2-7	TGTGCCAGCAGTGGGACTAGACTGTCCTACGAGCAGTACTTC	CASSGTRLSYEQYF
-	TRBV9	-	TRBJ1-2	TGTGCCAGCAGCGTCTCACAAACGGACTATGGCTACACCTTC	CASSVSQTDYGYTF
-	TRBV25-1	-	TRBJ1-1	TGTGCCAGCAGTGAAGGGCGGGCCACTGAAGCTTTCTTT	CASSEGRATEAFF
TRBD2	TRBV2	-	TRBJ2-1	TGTGCCAGCAGTGATACCCACTCCGCGGGAGACTACAATGAGCAGTTCTTC	CASSDTHSAGDYNEQFF
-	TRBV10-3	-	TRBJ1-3	TGTGCCATCAGTGACCCGCCTGGGGTCTCTGGAAACACCATATATTTT	CAISDPPGVSGNTIYF
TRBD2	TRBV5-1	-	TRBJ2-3	TGCGCCAGCAGCTTGGATTCGGGAGGGCCGGCAGATACGCAGTATTTT	CASSLDSGGPADTQYF
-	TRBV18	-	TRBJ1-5	TGTGCCAGCTCACTAAACCCTCAGGGCCAGCCCCAGCATTTT	CASSLNPQGQPQHF
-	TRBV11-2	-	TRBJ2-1	TGTGCCAGCAGCTTAAGATTGGGCTCCTACAATGAGCAGTTCTTC	CASSLRLGSYNEQFF
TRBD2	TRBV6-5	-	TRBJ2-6	TGTGCCAGCGCGGGGGTATCTGGGGCCAACGTCCTGACTTTC	CASAGVSGANVLTF
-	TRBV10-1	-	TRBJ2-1	TGCGCCAGCAGTGAGACCCAGGGGAATTGGGGCAATGAGCAGTTCTTC	CASSETQGNWGNEQFF
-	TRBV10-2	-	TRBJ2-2	TGCGCCAGCAAGCAGGGGTCTGGCGCCGGGGAGCTGTTTTTT	CASKQGSGAGELFF
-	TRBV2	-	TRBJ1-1	TGTGCCAGCAGGGGGCGGACTGAAGCTTTCTTT	CASRGRTEAFF
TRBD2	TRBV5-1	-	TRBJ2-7	TGCGCCAGCAGCTTGGGGCTAGCGGGCCCAAGCTCCTACGAGCAGTACTTC	CASSLGLAGPSSYEQYF